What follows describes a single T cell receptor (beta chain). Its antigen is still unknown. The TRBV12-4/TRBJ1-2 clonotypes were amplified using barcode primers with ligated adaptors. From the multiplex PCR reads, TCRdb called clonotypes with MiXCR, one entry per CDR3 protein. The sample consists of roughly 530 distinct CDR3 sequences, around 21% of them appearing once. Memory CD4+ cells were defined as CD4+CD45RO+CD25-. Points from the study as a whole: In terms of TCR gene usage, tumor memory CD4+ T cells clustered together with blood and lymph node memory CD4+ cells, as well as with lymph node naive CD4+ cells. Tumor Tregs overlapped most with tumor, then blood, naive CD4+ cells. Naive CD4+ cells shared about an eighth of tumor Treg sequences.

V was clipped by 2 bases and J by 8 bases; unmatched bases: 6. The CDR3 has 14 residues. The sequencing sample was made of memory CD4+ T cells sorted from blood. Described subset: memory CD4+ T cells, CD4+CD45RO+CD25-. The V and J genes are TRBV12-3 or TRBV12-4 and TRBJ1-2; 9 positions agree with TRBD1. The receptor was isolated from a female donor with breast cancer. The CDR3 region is CASSLSGQGRGYTF. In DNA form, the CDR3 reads TGTGCCAGCAGTTTATCGGGACAGGGACGAGGCTACACCTTC.